Given below is one T cell receptor beta chain in context. This clone came up once. Its specific antigen is unknown. One base away there is no much larger clone; base qualities are not given. Libraries were built with the immunoSEQ multiplex PCR assay. The table comes from immuneACCESS by way of TCRdb, which keeps in-frame sequences with V and J called. Part of the clones is missing from these tables; in studies checked, under half for an unresolved V gene and the rest for unknown reasons. The sample records 150,000 or so clones, approximately 86% of which are singletons. In total, the top ten clones hold roughly 5.3% of the sample. This sample stems from a study of control samples from healthy donors and cancer patients (dated by TCRdb to 2018 to 2021). The germline V gene encodes CDR1 LGHNA and CDR2 YNFKEQ. From cysteine to phenylalanine, the CDR3 is 15 amino acids long. Only the CDR3 part of the read is kept: 45 bases, read in frame from the first base. Germline trimming: 4 bases from V, 8 bases from J; junction bases outside gene matches: 10.

The V gene is TRBV4-2 and the J gene is TRBJ1-1, with 10 bases aligning to TRBD1. This receptor was taken from a woman aged 25 to 39 in good health. The specimen sequenced was blood. The CDR3 region: CASSRRGDRGIEAFF. The nucleotides are TGTGCCAGCAGCCGAAGGGGGGACAGGGGCATCGAAGCTTTCTTT.